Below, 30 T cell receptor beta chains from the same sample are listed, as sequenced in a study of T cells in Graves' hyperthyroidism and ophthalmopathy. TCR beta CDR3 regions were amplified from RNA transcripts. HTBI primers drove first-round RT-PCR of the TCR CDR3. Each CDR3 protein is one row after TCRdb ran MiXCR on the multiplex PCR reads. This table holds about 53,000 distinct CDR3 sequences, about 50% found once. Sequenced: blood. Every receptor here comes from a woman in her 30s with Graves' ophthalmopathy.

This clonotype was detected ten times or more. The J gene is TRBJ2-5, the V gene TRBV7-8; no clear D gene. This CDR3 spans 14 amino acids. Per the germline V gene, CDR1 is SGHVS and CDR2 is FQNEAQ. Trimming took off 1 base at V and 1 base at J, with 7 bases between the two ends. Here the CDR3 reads CASSLGAGQETQYF. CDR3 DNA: TGTGCCAGCAGCTTAGGGGCAGGCCAAGAGACCCAGTACTTC.

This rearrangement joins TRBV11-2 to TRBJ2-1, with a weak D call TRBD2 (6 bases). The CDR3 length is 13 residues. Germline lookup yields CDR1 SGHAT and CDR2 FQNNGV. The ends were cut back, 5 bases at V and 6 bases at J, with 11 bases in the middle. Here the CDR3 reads CASSLNGGNEQFF. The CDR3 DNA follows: TGTGCCAGCAGCCTAAACGGGGGCAATGAGCAGTTCTTC.

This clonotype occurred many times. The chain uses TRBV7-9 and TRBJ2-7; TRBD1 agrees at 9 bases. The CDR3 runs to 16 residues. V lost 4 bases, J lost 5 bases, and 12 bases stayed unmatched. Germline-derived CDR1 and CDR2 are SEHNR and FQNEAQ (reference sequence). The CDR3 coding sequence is TGTGCCAGCAGCTCGCCCAGGGACAGGGATGAGAACGAGCAGTACTTC. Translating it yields CASSSPRDRDENEQYF. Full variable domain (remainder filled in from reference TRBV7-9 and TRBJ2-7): DTGVSQNPRHKITKRGQNVTFRCDPISEHNRLYWYRQTLGQGPEFLTYFQNEAQLEKSRLLSDRFSAERPKGSFSTLEIQRTEQGDSAMYLCASSSPRDRDENEQYFGPGTRLTVT.

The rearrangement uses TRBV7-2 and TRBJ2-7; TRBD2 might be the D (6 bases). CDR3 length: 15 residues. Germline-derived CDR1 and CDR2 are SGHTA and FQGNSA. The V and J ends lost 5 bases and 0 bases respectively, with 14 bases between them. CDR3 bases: TGTGCCAGCAGCGGTCATAGCGGTCTCTCCTACGAGCAGTACTTC. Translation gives CASSGHSGLSYEQYF.

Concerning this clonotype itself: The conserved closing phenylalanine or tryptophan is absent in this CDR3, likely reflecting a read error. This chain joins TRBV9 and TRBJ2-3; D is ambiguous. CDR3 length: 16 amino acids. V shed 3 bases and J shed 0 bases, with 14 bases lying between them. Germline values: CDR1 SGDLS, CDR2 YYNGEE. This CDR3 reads CASSAPHKTSTDTQYL. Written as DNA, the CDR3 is TGTGCCAGCAGCGCCCCCCACAAGACTAGCACAGATACGCAGTATCTC.

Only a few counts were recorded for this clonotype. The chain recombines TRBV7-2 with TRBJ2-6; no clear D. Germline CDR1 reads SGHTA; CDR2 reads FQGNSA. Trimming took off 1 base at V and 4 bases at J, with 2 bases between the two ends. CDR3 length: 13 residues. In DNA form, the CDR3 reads TGTGCCAGCAGCTTAGTCGGGGCCAACGTCCTGACTTTC. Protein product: CASSLVGANVLTF. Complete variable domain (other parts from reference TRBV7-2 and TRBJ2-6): GAGVSQSPSNKVTEKGKDVELRCDPISGHTALYWYRQSLGQGLEFLIYFQGNSAPDKSGLPSDRFSAERTGGSVSTLTIQRTQQEDSAVYLCASSLVGANVLTFGAGSRLTVL.

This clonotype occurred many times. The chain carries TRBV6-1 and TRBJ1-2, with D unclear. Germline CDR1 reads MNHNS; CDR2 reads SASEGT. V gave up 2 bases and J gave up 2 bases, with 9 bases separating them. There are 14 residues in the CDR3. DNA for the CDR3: TGTGCCAGCAGTGAACGCGAAGGAAACTATGGCTACACCTTC. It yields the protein CASSEREGNYGYTF.

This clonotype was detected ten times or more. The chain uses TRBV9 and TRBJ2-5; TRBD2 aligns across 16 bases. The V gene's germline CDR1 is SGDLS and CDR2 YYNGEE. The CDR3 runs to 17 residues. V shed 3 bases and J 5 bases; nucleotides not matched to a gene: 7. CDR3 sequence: CASSAQPGLAGGETQYF. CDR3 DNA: TGTGCCAGCAGCGCGCAACCGGGACTAGCGGGAGGGGAGACCCAGTACTTC. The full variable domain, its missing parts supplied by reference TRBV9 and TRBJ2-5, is DSGVTQTPKHLITATGQRVTLRCSPRSGDLSVYWYQQSLDQGLQFLIQYYNGEERAKGNILERFSAQQFPDLHSELNLSSLELGDSALYFCASSAQPGLAGGETQYFGPGTRLLVL.

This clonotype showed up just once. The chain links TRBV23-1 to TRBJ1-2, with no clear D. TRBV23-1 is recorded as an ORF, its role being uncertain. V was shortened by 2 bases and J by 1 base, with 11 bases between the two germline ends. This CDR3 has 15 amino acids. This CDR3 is CASSQNILYNYGYTF. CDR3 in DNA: TGCGCCAGCAGTCAAAATATACTCTATAACTATGGCTACACCTTC.

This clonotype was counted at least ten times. The CDR3 sequence: CSARKEGPGELFF. In DNA form, the CDR3 reads TGCAGTGCCCGTAAGGAGGGCCCCGGGGAGCTGTTTTTT. The J gene is TRBJ2-2, the V gene TRBV20-1; D perhaps matches TRBD2 (6 bases). This CDR3 region has 13 residues. The germline V gene has CDR1 DFQATT and CDR2 SNEGSKA (reference sequence). Trimming shortened V by 6 bases and J by 6 bases, and 14 bases separated the two germline ends.

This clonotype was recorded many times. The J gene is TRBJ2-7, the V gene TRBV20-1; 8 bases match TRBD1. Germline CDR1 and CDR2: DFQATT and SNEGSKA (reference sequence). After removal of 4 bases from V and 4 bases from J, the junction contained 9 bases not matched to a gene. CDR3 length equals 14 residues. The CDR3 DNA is TGCAGTGCTACCGTCCCAGGGGGCGCATACGAGCAGTACGTC. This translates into CSATVPGGAYEQYV.

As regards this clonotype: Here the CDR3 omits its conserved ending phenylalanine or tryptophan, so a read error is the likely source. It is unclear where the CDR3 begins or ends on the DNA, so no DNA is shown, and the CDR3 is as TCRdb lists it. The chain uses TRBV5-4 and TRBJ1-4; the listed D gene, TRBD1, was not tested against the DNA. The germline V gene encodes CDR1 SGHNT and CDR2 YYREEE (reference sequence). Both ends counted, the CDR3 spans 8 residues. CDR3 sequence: CASRATGG.

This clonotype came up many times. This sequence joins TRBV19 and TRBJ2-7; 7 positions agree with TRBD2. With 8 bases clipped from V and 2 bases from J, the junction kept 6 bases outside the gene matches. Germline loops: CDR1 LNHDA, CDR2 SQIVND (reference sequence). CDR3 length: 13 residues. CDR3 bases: TGTGCCAGTTCTTCAGGGACTACCTACGAGCAGTACTTC. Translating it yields CASSSGTTYEQYF.

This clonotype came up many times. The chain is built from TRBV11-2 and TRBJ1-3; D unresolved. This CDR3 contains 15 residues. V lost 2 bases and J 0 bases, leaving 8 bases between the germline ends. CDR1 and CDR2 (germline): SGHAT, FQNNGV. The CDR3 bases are TGTGCCAGCAGCTTAATGTCTAGCTCTGGAAACACCATATATTTT. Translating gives CASSLMSSSGNTIYF.

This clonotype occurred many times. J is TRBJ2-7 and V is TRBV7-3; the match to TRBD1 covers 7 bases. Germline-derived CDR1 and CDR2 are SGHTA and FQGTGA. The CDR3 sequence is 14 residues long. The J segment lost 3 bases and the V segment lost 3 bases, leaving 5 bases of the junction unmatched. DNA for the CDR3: TGTGCCAGCAGCTTCCCCGGACAGGACTACGAGCAGTACTTC. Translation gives CASSFPGQDYEQYF.

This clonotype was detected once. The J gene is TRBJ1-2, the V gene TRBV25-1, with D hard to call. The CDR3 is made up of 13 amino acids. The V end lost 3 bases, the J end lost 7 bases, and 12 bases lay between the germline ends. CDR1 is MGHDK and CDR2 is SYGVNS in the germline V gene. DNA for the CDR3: TGTGCCAGCAGTGAGCAGTTAGGCGCTGGCTACACCTTC. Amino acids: CASSEQLGAGYTF.

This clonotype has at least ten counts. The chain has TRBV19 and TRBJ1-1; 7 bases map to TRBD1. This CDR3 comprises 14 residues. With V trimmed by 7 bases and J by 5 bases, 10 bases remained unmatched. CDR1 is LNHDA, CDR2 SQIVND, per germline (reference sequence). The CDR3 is CASKKGAGATEAFF. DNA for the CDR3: TGTGCCAGTAAAAAGGGGGCAGGAGCAACTGAAGCTTTCTTT.

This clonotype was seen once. In nucleotides, the CDR3 is TGTGCCAGCAGCACCCGGACTAGCGGGAGGGCCGGTGAGCAGTTCTTC. This codes for CASSTRTSGRAGEQFF. The chain carries TRBV7-2 and TRBJ2-1; 15 nucleotides align to TRBD2. After removal of 5 bases from V and 9 bases from J, the junction contained 8 bases not matched to a gene. CDR3 length: 16 amino acids. The germline gives CDR1 SGHTA, CDR2 FQGNSA.

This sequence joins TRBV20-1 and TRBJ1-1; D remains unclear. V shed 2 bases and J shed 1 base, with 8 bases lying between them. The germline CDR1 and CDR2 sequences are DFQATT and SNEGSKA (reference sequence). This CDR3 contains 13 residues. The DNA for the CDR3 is TGCAGTGCTAGACCCGCGGGGAACACTGAAGCTTTCTTT. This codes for CSARPAGNTEAFF.

CDR3 nucleotides: TGTGCCAGCAGCACTACCAGCGGGACAGGGAACGAGCAGTACTTC. Translating gives CASSTTSGTGNEQYF. This chain uses TRBV7-9 with TRBJ2-7; 9 positions agree with TRBD1. Germline V lookup: CDR1 SEHNR, CDR2 FQNEAQ (reference sequence). Trimming cost V 5 bases and J 5 bases; bases outside gene matches: 10. The CDR3 has 15 residues.

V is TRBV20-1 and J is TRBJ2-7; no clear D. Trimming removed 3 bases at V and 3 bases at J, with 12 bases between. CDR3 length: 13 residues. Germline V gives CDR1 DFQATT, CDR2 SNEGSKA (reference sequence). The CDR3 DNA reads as TGCAGTGCTAGGAATCCGGTGGGCTACGAGCAGTACTTC. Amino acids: CSARNPVGYEQYF.

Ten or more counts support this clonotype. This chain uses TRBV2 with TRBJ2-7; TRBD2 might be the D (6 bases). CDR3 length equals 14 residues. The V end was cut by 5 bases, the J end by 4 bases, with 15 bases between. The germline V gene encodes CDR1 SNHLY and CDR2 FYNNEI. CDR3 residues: CASSSNGEEYEQYF. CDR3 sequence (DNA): TGTGCCAGCAGTAGCAATGGGGAGGAGTACGAGCAGTACTTC.

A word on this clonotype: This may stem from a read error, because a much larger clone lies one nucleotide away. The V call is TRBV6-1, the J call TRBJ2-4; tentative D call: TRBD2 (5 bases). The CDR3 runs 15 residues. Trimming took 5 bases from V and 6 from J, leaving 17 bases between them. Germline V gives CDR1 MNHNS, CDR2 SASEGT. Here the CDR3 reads CASSPLTASRNIQYF. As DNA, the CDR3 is TGTGCCAGCAGTCCTTTGACGGCTAGCCGAAACATTCAGTACTTC.

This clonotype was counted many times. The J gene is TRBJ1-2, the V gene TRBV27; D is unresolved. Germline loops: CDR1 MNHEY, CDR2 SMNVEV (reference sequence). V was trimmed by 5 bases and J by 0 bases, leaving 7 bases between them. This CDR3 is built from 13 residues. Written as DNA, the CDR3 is TGTGCCAGCAGTCTCACTGCTAACTATGGCTACACCTTC. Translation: CASSLTANYGYTF.

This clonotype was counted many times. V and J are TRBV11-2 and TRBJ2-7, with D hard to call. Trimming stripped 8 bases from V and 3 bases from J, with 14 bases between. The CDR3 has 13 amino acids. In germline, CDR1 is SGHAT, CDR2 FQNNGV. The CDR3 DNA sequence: TGTGCCAGCGCATTACCCCAGATCTACGAGCAGTACTTC. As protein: CASALPQIYEQYF.

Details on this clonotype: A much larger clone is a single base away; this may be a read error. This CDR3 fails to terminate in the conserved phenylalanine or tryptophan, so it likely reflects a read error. The chain's CDR3 is CASSQDLRVEGEQYC. The CDR3 DNA sequence: TGTGCCAGCAGCCAAGATTTACGGGTAGAGGGCGAGCAGTACTGC. V and J are TRBV3-1 and TRBJ2-7; D might be TRBD2 (5 bases). The CDR3 runs to 15 residues. The V gene lost 0 bases and the J gene lost 6 bases, with 15 bases spanning the gap. From germline, CDR1 is LGHDT and CDR2 YNNKEL (reference sequence).

The DNA for the CDR3 is TGTGCCATCTCTGGGGACAGGGGGCAAACGGGAGGCTACACCTTC. This codes for CAISGDRGQTGGYTF. This rearrangement joins TRBV10-3 to TRBJ1-2; 12 bases align to TRBD1. V lost 8 bases and J lost 8; bases outside the gene matches: 12. Per the germline V gene, CDR1 is ENHRY and CDR2 is SYGVKD. The CDR3 is made up of 15 amino acids.

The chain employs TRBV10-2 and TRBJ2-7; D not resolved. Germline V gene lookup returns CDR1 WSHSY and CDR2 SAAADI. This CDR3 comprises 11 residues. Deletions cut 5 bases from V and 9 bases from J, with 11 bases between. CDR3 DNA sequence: TGCGCCAGCAGTTACTTGTCGGGGCAGTACTTC. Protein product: CASSYLSGQYF.

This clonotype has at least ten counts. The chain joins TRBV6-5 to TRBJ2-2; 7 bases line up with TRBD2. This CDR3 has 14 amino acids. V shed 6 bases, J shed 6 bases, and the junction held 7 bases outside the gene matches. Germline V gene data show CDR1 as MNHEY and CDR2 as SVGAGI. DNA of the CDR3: TGTGCCAGCAGGGGAGGGAGTGGGGCCGGGGAGCTGTTTTTT. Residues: CASRGGSGAGELFF.

The DNA for the CDR3 is TGCAGCGTGACTACAGGGGGCCGCGACACTGAAGCTTTCTTT. Protein product: CSVTTGGRDTEAFF. The chain joins TRBV29-1 to TRBJ1-1; 9 bases are a match to TRBD1. This CDR3 is built from 14 residues. J gave up 3 bases and V 6 bases, and 8 bases lay outside the gene matches. Germline V CDR1 and CDR2: SQVTM, ANQGSEA.